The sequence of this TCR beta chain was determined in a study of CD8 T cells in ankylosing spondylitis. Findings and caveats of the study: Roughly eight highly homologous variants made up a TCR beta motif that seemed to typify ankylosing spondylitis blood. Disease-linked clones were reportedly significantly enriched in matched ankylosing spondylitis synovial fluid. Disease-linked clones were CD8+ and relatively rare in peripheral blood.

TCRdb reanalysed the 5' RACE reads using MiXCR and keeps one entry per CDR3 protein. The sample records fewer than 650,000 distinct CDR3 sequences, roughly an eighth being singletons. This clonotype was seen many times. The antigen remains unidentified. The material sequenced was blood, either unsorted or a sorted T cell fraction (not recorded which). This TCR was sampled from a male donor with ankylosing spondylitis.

The DNA of the CDR3 is TGCAGCGTTGTCAAGTCCGGCAAGAGCACAGATACGCAGTATTTT. It yields the protein CSVVKSGKSTDTQYF. The gene calls are TRBV29-1 and TRBJ2-3; D is unresolved. There are 15 residues in the CDR3. V lost 4 bases, J lost 0 bases, and 14 bases lay in between. The germline V gene has CDR1 SQVTM and CDR2 ANQGSEA.